Listed below are T cell receptor beta chains from one sample, sequenced in a study of T cell responses to AZD1222 COVID-19 vaccine. The table came from immunoSEQ multiplex PCR; TCRdb's copy has only in-frame clones and leaves some out. The sample lists roughly 130,000 clones, 87% occurring once. This material consisted of peripheral blood, taken on day 0 of AZD1222 vaccination. The receptors here all came from an adult in good health. The CDR3 runs from the conserved cysteine through the conserved F or W. Fields, in order: J gene, clone size, V gene, D gene, CDR3 protein, CDR3 DNA. D genes are given only for firm matches. Clone size is not always given. Where it is, it says once, few, many or a class for expanded clones.

TRBJ2-3 - TRBV7-9 TRBD2 CASSPSGGRDTQYF TGTGCCAGCAGCCCCAGCGGGGGCAGGGATACGCAGTATTTT
TRBJ2-2 - TRBV5-4 TRBD1 CASSLGTGGTSTGELFF TGTGCCAGCAGCTTAGGGACAGGGGGAACTAGCACCGGGGAGCTGTTTTTT
TRBJ1-1 once TRBV30 - CAWSPSRTANTEAFF TGTGCCTGGAGTCCCTCCAGGACAGCGAACACTGAAGCTTTCTTT
TRBJ1-1 - TRBV3-1/TRBV3-2 - CASSQGTEAFF TGTGCCAGCAGCCAAGGAACTGAAGCTTTCTTT
TRBJ1-2 - TRBV12-3/TRBV12-4 - CASKATSYYGYTF TGTGCCAGCAAAGCGACCAGTTACTATGGCTACACCTTC
TRBJ2-1 few TRBV28 TRBD2 CASSLLLAGAYNEQFF TGTGCCAGCAGTTTGTTACTAGCGGGGGCCTACAATGAGCAGTTCTTC
TRBJ1-2 - TRBV6-2/TRBV6-3 - CASSLDGNYGYTF TGTGCCAGCAGCCTTGACGGAAACTATGGCTACACCTTC
TRBJ1-6 - TRBV6-6 TRBD1 CASSKDRVTNSPLHF TGTGCCAGCAGTAAGGACAGGGTGACTAATTCACCCCTCCACTTT
TRBJ2-3 - TRBV3-1/TRBV3-2 - CASLRHGADTQYF TGTGCCAGCTTACGCCACGGGGCAGATACGCAGTATTTT
TRBJ1-4 - TRBV3-1/TRBV3-2 - CASSQAGGIEKLFF TGTGCCAGCAGCCAAGCGGGGGGGATTGAAAAACTGTTTTTT
TRBJ1-1 - TRBV5-1 - CASSPRDTDTEAFF TGCGCCAGCAGCCCAAGGGACACTGACACTGAAGCTTTCTTT
TRBJ2-7 - TRBV7-6 TRBD2 CASSSGLAGGPTVYEQYF TGTGCCAGCAGCTCAGGACTAGCGGGGGGTCCGACGGTTTACGAGCAGTACTTC
TRBJ2-3 - TRBV6-2/TRBV6-3 TRBD2 CASSRGLAGDTQYF TGTGCCAGCAGTAGGGGACTAGCGGGAGATACGCAGTATTTT
TRBJ1-6 - TRBV10-3 TRBD1 CAIGSAGGSSYNSPLHF TGTGCCATCGGATCGGCAGGGGGCTCGTCCTATAATTCACCCCTCCACTTT
TRBJ1-4 few TRBV1 - CTSSPKVGGRRTTNEKLFF TGCACCAGCAGCCCTAAGGTGGGGGGGCGTAGGACAACTAATGAAAAACTGTTTTTT
TRBJ2-3 - TRBV9 - CASSPRRGVGDTQYF TGTGCCAGCAGCCCCCGTCGCGGGGTCGGAGATACGCAGTATTTT
TRBJ1-4 - TRBV6-5 - CASSSGGPNEKLFF TGTGCCAGCAGTTCCGGGGGACCGAATGAAAAACTGTTTTTT
TRBJ1-5 once TRBV5-5 - CASSFQAGSNQPQHF TGTGCCAGCAGCTTCCAGGCAGGGAGCAATCAGCCCCAGCATTTT
TRBJ1-5 - TRBV19 TRBD1 CASSIFRGQGNQPQHF TGTGCCAGTAGTATATTTAGGGGGCAAGGCAATCAGCCCCAGCATTTT
TRBJ1-5 - TRBV6-5 - CASMAQADQPQHF TGTGCCAGCATGGCACAGGCCGATCAGCCCCAGCATTTT
TRBJ1-3 - TRBV7-9 TRBD1 CASSPDRAGNTIYF TGTGCCAGCAGCCCCGACAGGGCTGGAAACACCATATATTTT
TRBJ2-3 once TRBV5-8 - CASSLRGLSPDTQYF TGTGCCAGCAGCTTGCGAGGGCTCTCCCCAGATACGCAGTATTTT
TRBJ2-5 - TRBV27 TRBD2 CASSTTSGGFRKTQYF TGTGCCAGCAGTACAACTAGCGGGGGATTCCGAAAGACCCAGTACTTC
TRBJ1-2 - TRBV27 TRBD1 CASSSRRGQGYGYTF TGTGCCAGCAGTTCTAGGAGAGGACAGGGGTATGGCTACACCTTC
TRBJ2-5 - TRBV28 - CASSYLGETQYF TGTGCCAGCAGCTACCTAGGGGAGACCCAGTACTTC
TRBJ2-5 - TRBV28 - CASSSGTLQETQYF TGTGCCAGCAGCTCTGGGACACTCCAAGAGACCCAGTACTTC
TRBJ1-5 - TRBV6-5 - CASRRRGNQPQHF TGTGCCAGCAGGCGGAGGGGCAATCAGCCCCAGCATTTT
TRBJ1-5 - TRBV5-6 TRBD1 CASSSTTGGVRNQPQHF TGTGCCAGCAGCTCAACGACAGGGGGCGTCCGCAATCAGCCCCAGCATTTT
TRBJ1-2 - TRBV29-1 TRBD1 CSVDRELHYGYTF TGCAGCGTCGACAGGGAGCTACACTATGGCTACACCTTC
TRBJ2-5 - TRBV11-2 TRBD1 CASSRDRVQETQYF TGTGCCAGCAGCAGAGACAGGGTCCAAGAGACCCAGTACTTC
TRBJ2-7 - TRBV6-5 TRBD1 CASSRAGQGKGEQYF TGTGCCAGCAGTAGGGCGGGACAGGGAAAAGGCGAGCAGTACTTC
TRBJ1-3 - TRBV9 - CASSVAGRGNTIYF TGTGCCAGCAGCGTAGCGGGCAGAGGAAACACCATATATTTT
TRBJ2-3 once TRBV24-1 - CATSDRGTGRDTQYF TGTGCCACCAGTGACCGGGGGACGGGCCGCGATACGCAGTATTTT
TRBJ1-5 few TRBV7-3 TRBD1 CASSLQTRLGGGQPQHF TGTGCCAGCAGCCTCCAAACCCGGTTAGGGGGCGGTCAGCCCCAGCATTTT
TRBJ2-2 - TRBV9 - CASSAHPSGQLNTGELFF TGTGCCAGCAGCGCGCACCCGAGCGGGCAGTTGAACACCGGGGAGCTGTTTTTT
TRBJ1-5 - TRBV3-1/TRBV3-2 - CASSQANSNQPQHF TGTGCCAGCAGCCAAGCGAATAGCAATCAGCCCCAGCATTTT
TRBJ1-6 - TRBV5-1 - CASSLADEYSPLHF TGCGCCAGCAGCTTGGCGGACGAGTATTCACCCCTCCACTTT
TRBJ1-2 - TRBV4-2 - CASSREGTVNYGYTF TGTGCCAGCAGCCGTGAAGGGACGGTGAACTATGGCTACACCTTC
TRBJ2-5 - TRBV4-3 TRBD1 CASSQDATGAGKTQYF TGCGCCAGCAGCCAAGATGCGACAGGGGCGGGGAAGACCCAGTACTTC
TRBJ1-4 - TRBV30 - CAWNTGPTNEKLFF TGTGCCTGGAATACAGGACCAACTAATGAAAAACTGTTTTTT
TRBJ1-1 - TRBV6-4 - CASSEHTRATEAFF TGTGCCAGCAGTGAGCACACCAGGGCAACTGAAGCTTTCTTT
TRBJ1-6 - TRBV28 - CASSTGEGQRNSPLHF TGTGCCAGCTCTACCGGGGAGGGTCAAAGAAATTCACCCCTCCACTTT
TRBJ1-2 - TRBV2 TRBD1 CASSVGQFLNYGYTF TGTGCCAGCAGTGTGGGACAGTTCCTTAACTATGGCTACACCTTC
TRBJ2-5 - TRBV7-2 - CASSSGLPAQYF TGTGCCAGCAGCTCGGGCCTCCCGGCCCAGTACTTC
TRBJ1-1 - TRBV2 - CASSVYQNTEAFF TGTGCCAGCAGTGTGTACCAGAACACTGAAGCTTTCTTT
TRBJ1-3 - TRBV6-6 - CASSYRVSGLGDTIYF TGTGCCAGCAGTTACAGGGTTTCGGGGCTAGGGGACACCATATATTTT
TRBJ2-6 - TRBV29-1 TRBD2 CSALAAGANVLTF TGCAGCGCCCTAGCGGCTGGGGCCAACGTCCTGACTTTC
TRBJ1-1 - TRBV29-1 - CSVTQGGTEAFF TGCAGCGTGACACAGGGAGGCACTGAAGCTTTCTTT
TRBJ1-1 - TRBV30 - CAWNANRNTEAFF TGTGCCTGGAACGCGAACAGGAACACTGAAGCTTTCTTT
TRBJ2-1 - TRBV6-5 TRBD2 CASSFPTSGVGEQFF TGTGCCAGCAGTTTCCCGACTAGCGGGGTAGGTGAGCAGTTCTTC
TRBJ1-2 - TRBV5-4 - CASSFTSVPYGYTF TGTGCCAGCAGCTTCACCAGCGTACCCTATGGCTACACCTTC
TRBJ2-7 - TRBV6-6 TRBD2 CASSLLAGGLYEQYF TGTGCCAGCAGTCTACTAGCGGGGGGGCTCTACGAGCAGTACTTC
TRBJ2-1 - TRBV28 - CATVEGGGRYNEQFF TGTGCCACCGTAGAGGGTGGGGGGCGGTACAATGAGCAGTTCTTC